The next 16 T cell receptor beta chains were all read from a single sample in a study of blood T cells in healthy people across ages (dated by TCRdb to between 2014 and 2016). The library came from 5' RACE. The sequencer listed for this sample is Illumina HiSeq 2500. A second PCR of about 6 to 11 cycles was performed with a sample-barcoded 5' primer and a J-beta primer mix. TCRdb reran the public reads through fastp at Q25 and MiXCR, keeping productive beta chains. Rows matching on CDR3 protein sequence are summarized as one entry with the most common DNA and genes. The sample includes some 1,000,000 distinct CDR3 sequences, with approximately 26% observed a single time. Approximately 0.79% of the sample is taken by the ten largest. These data were also reused for a study on T cells of mothers and their children.

Sequenced input: blood. These receptors originate from a girl aged 2 to 9 in good health.

The genes are TRBV9 and TRBJ2-6, with 8 bases that match TRBD1. The length of the CDR3 is 16 residues. CDR1 and CDR2 (germline): SGDLS, YYNGEE. Trimming removed 5 bases from V and 2 bases from J; junction bases left unmatched: 6. The CDR3 sequence: CASRDREVAGANVLTF. CDR3 bases: TGTGCCAGCAGGGACAGGGAAGTGGCTGGGGCCAACGTCCTGACTTTC.

The V call is TRBV6-6, the J call TRBJ1-1; 9 bases map to TRBD1. This CDR3 has 15 amino acids. Germline lookup yields CDR1 MNHNY and CDR2 SVGAGI (reference sequence). V shed 5 bases and J 5 bases; nucleotides not matched to a gene: 9. In DNA, the CDR3 is TGTGCCAGCAGTGATGTGACAGGGGGGCTTACTGAAGCTTTCTTT. Residues: CASSDVTGGLTEAFF.

V and J are TRBV2 and TRBJ2-1; D call uncertain. The ends were cut back, 2 bases at V and 11 bases at J, with 7 bases in the middle. Germline V gives CDR1 SNHLY, CDR2 FYNNEI. The CDR3 runs 11 residues. CDR3 in amino acids: CASSELGQQFF. The CDR3 nucleotides read TGTGCCAGCAGTGAATTAGGGCAGCAGTTCTTC.

This chain connects TRBV28 to TRBJ2-7; D uncertain. V gave up 1 base and J gave up 1 base, with 11 bases separating them. The CDR3 sequence is 15 residues long. Germline V gene sequence: CDR1 MDHEN, CDR2 SYDVKM. CDR3 protein: CASSLYSPGSYEQYF. The CDR3 DNA sequence: TGTGCCAGCAGTTTATACTCTCCCGGGTCCTACGAGCAGTACTTC.

V gene TRBV3-1 combines with J gene TRBJ2-3, with TRBD2 identical over 10 bases. The germline V gene has CDR1 LGHDT and CDR2 YNNKEL (reference sequence). The V and J ends lost 5 bases and 0 bases, in that order; junction bases with no gene match: 5. The CDR3 runs 16 residues. The CDR3 is CASSERTSGSTDTQYF. The DNA for the CDR3 is TGTGCCAGCAGCGAACGGACTAGCGGAAGCACAGATACGCAGTATTTT.

This sequence joins TRBV9 and TRBJ2-5; tentatively, D is TRBD2 (6 bases). V was cut by 2 bases and J by 4 bases, with 15 bases left in between. Per the germline V gene, CDR1 is SGDLS and CDR2 is YYNGEE. The CDR3 totals 15 residues. The CDR3 is CASSVGGGSIETQYF. The CDR3 DNA reads as TGTGCCAGCAGCGTCGGGGGTGGGTCGATAGAGACCCAGTACTTC.

V usage is TRBV7-9 and J usage is TRBJ2-1; 13 bases fit TRBD2. The CDR3 length is 16 residues. Germline values: CDR1 SEHNR, CDR2 FQNEAQ (reference sequence). With 7 bases clipped from V and 8 bases from J, the junction kept 11 bases outside the gene matches. This CDR3 reads CASTQVLAGGPHEQFF. CDR3 DNA: TGTGCCAGCACTCAAGTACTAGCGGGAGGGCCGCATGAGCAGTTCTTC.

This clonotype has more than one count but fewer than ten. The CDR3 reads CASSIRLAARYNEQFF. In nucleotides, the CDR3 is TGTGCCAGCAGTATACGTCTAGCGGCAAGATACAATGAGCAGTTCTTC. The chain employs TRBV6-5 and TRBJ2-1; 7 nucleotides match TRBD2. The CDR3 contains 16 residues. The V and J ends lost 5 bases and 4 bases, in that order; junction bases with no gene match: 11. From germline, CDR1 is MNHEY and CDR2 SVGAGI.

The rearrangement links TRBV7-2 to TRBJ1-2; D gene uncertain. The ends were cut back, 2 bases at V and 5 bases at J, with 9 bases in the middle. CDR1 and CDR2 from the germline V gene are SGHTA and FQGNSA. This CDR3 spans 13 amino acids. In nucleotides, the CDR3 is TGTGCCAGCAGCTTATTCCGTGGGTATGGCTACACCTTC. It yields the protein CASSLFRGYGYTF.

This sequence joins TRBV25-1 and TRBJ1-1, with D perhaps matching TRBD1 (5 bases). Trimming pared 3 bases from V and 0 bases from J, leaving 8 bases between. The length of the CDR3 is 14 residues. In germline, CDR1 is MGHDK, CDR2 SYGVNS. This chain's CDR3 is CASSEGRMNTEAFF. CDR3 nucleotides: TGTGCCAGCAGTGAGGGACGGATGAACACTGAAGCTTTCTTT.

This clonotype showed up just a few times. The genes are TRBV20-1 and TRBJ2-3, with 7 bases matching TRBD2. CDR1 and CDR2 (germline): DFQATT, SNEGSKA (reference sequence). V was clipped by 1 base and J by 4 bases; unmatched bases: 5. The CDR3 runs to 14 residues. CDR3 in DNA: TGCAGTGCTAGAGTGAGGGAGGGCCCAGATACGCAGTATTTT. It encodes CSARVREGPDTQYF.

The chain joins TRBV28 to TRBJ1-4; D gene ambiguous. The germline V gene encodes CDR1 MDHEN and CDR2 SYDVKM. The CDR3 is 15 residues long. V was pared by 6 bases and J by 0 bases, with 11 bases between. The CDR3 DNA sequence: TGTGCCAGCAGACGCGGCTTGGCAACTAATGAAAAACTGTTTTTT. Translated, it gives CASRRGLATNEKLFF.

This clonotype was seen repeatedly, ten times or more. The rearrangement links TRBV12-3 or TRBV12-4 to TRBJ2-7, with D perhaps TRBD1 (5 bases). CDR3 size: 15 residues. Deletions cut 1 base from V and 0 bases from J, with 10 bases between. Written as DNA, the CDR3 is TGTGCCAGCAGTTTAGGGTCGGACACCTCCTACGAGCAGTACTTC. Protein product: CASSLGSDTSYEQYF.

This clonotype was seen a handful of times. The gene calls are TRBV6-1 and TRBJ1-5; TRBD1 aligns across 9 bases. Germline V CDR1 and CDR2: MNHNS, SASEGT. V gave up 6 bases and J gave up 6 bases; unmatched junction bases: 6. CDR3 length: 14 residues. CDR3 region: CASRHRGQGQPQHF. The CDR3 nucleotides are TGTGCCAGCAGACACAGGGGGCAGGGTCAGCCCCAGCATTTT.

The J gene is TRBJ2-7, the V gene TRBV7-8; no definite D call. Trimming shortened V by 3 bases and J by 3 bases, and 12 bases separated the two germline ends. Germline assignment: CDR1 SGHVS and CDR2 FQNEAQ. CDR3 length: 14 residues. This chain's CDR3 is CASSFNTDNYEQYF. Here the CDR3 DNA reads TGTGCCAGCAGCTTTAATACAGACAACTACGAGCAGTACTTC.

The genes are TRBV15 and TRBJ2-2; D gene ambiguous. CDR3 length: 14 amino acids. With 4 bases removed from V and 4 bases from J, the gap between germline ends came to 10 bases. CDR1 LNHNV and CDR2 YYDKDF come from the germline V gene (reference sequence). This CDR3 is CATSIDISTGELFF. For the CDR3, the DNA is TGTGCCACCAGCATCGACATTTCCACCGGGGAGCTGTTTTTT. Looking up the rest from reference TRBV15 and TRBJ2-2 gives the full variable domain: DAMVIQNPRYQVTQFGKPVTLSCSQTLNHNVMYWYQQKSSQAPKLLFHYYDKDFNNEADTPDNFQSRRPNTSFCFLDIRSPGLGDTAMYLCATSIDISTGELFFGEGSRLTVL.